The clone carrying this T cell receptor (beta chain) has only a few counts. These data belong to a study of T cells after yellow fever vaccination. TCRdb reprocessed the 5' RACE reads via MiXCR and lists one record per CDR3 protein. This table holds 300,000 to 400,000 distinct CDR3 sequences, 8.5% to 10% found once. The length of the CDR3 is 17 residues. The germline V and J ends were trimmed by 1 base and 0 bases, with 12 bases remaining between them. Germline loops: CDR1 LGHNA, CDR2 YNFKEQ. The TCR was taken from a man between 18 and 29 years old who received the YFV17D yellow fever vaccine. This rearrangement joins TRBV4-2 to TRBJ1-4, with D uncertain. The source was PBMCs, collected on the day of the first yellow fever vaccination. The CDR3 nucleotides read TGTGCCAGCAGCCAAGTCGCACTCAGTGCAACTAATGAAAAACTGTTTTTT. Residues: CASSQVALSATNEKLFF.